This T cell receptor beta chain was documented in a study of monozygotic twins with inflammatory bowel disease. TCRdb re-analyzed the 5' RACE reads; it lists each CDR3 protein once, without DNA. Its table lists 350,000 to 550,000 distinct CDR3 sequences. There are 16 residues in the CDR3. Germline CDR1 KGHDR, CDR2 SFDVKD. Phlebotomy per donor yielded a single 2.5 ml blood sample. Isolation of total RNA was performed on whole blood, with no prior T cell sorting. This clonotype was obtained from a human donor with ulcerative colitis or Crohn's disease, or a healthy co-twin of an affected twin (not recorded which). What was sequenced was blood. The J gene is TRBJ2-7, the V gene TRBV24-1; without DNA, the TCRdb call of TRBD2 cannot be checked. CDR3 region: CATSDTTSGRANEQYF.